This paragraph covers one T cell receptor beta chain sequence. This entry comes from a study of blood T cell repertoires in COVID-19. Those who participated ranged in age from roughly 18 to 100 years and resided in under 25 US areas. For recovered donors of Cohort 3, there were two negative PCRs, clearance, or symptom resolution. Libraries were prepared by immunoSEQ multiplex PCR; TCRdb keeps only in-frame clonotypes and omits some of them. The profile shows around 250,000 clones, 80% to 90% of them singletons. This clonotype originated in a woman between 45 and 60 years old who had recovered from COVID-19. Sequencing was performed on PBMCs or T cells enriched from blood (not recorded which).

The CDR3 protein is CASSFRLAGGPNEQFF. The CDR3 coding sequence is TGTGCCAGCAGTTTTCGACTAGCGGGAGGGCCGAATGAGCAGTTCTTC. V is TRBV27 and J is TRBJ2-1; TRBD2 matches at 14 bases. The CDR3 is 16 residues long. The germline gives CDR1 MNHEY, CDR2 SMNVEV (reference sequence). Trimming cost V 3 bases and J 7 bases; bases outside gene matches: 5.